These 10 T cell receptor beta chains were sequenced from one sample in a study of patients and donors after allogeneic stem cell transplantation. TCRdb itself ran the RT-PCR reads through MiXCR, one entry per CDR3 protein. The profile shows 390,000 or so distinct CDR3 sequences, 15% to 20% of them singletons. Sequenced: blood, either unsorted or a sorted T cell fraction (not recorded which). The origin of the receptors is a human donor who was either an allogeneic HSCT recipient or a stem cell or donor lymphocyte infusion donor (not recorded which). It is not recorded whose cells these are; they may come from a transplant donor.

This clonotype was counted ten times or more. The V gene is TRBV10-3, the J gene TRBJ2-2; maybe TRBD2 (5 bases). Trimming left V 8 bases short and J 2 bases short, with 9 bases between. CDR1 is ENHRY and CDR2 is SYGVKD in the germline V gene. The CDR3 runs to 13 residues. CDR3 region: CAIPGLNTGELFF. CDR3 nucleotide sequence: TGTGCCATCCCCGGACTTAACACCGGGGAGCTGTTTTTT.

In this sample, this clonotype turned up a few times. V is TRBV5-1 and J is TRBJ1-1; weak D call: TRBD1 (6 bases). The germline V gene encodes CDR1 SGHRS and CDR2 YFSETQ. This CDR3 region has 12 residues. V shed 3 bases and J shed 3 bases, with 6 bases lying between them. The CDR3 DNA is TGCGCCAGCAGCTCAGGGGACACTGAAGCTTTCTTT. Protein: CASSSGDTEAFF.

The chain recombines TRBV2 with TRBJ1-5, with D uncertain. Germline CDR1 reads SNHLY; CDR2 reads FYNNEI. Trimming shortened V by 6 bases and J by 4 bases, and 16 bases separated the two germline ends. This CDR3 is 15 amino acids long. CDR3 in amino acids: CASRGGRSWNQPQHF. As DNA, the CDR3 is TGTGCCAGCAGGGGCGGCAGGTCATGGAATCAGCCCCAGCATTTT.

The V call is TRBV4-2, the J call TRBJ2-2; the D is unclear. Germline V gives CDR1 LGHNA, CDR2 YNFKEQ. Deletions cut 0 bases from V and 5 bases from J, with 7 bases between. The CDR3 consists of 14 residues. Here the CDR3 DNA reads TGTGCCAGCAGCCAAGATTGGGGTACCGGGGAGCTGTTTTTT. This codes for CASSQDWGTGELFF.

This clonotype was detected ten times or more. V gene TRBV29-1 combines with J gene TRBJ2-2; 7 positions agree with TRBD1. Germline values: CDR1 SQVTM, CDR2 ANQGSEA. The length of the CDR3 is 12 residues. V was pared by 5 bases and J by 6 bases, with 3 bases of the junction left unmatched. CDR3 in amino acids: CSVLQGAGELFF. In DNA, the CDR3 is TGCAGCGTTCTGCAGGGGGCCGGGGAGCTGTTTTTT.

The rearrangement uses TRBV5-1 and TRBJ2-1, with TRBD2 matching over 14 bases. Germline CDR1 SGHRS, CDR2 YFSETQ. With 2 bases clipped from V and 6 bases from J, the junction kept 7 bases outside the gene matches. This CDR3 is built from 17 residues. The CDR3 loop reads CASSFGLAGGRGNEQFF. The CDR3 region has the DNA TGCGCCAGCAGCTTCGGACTAGCGGGAGGCCGTGGCAATGAGCAGTTCTTC. Together with reference TRBV5-1 and TRBJ2-1, the CDR3 gives the full variable domain: KAGVTQTPRYLIKTRGQQVTLSCSPISGHRSVSWYQQTPGQGLQFLFEYFSETQRNKGNFPGRFSGRQFSNSRSEMNVSTLELGDSALYLCASSFGLAGGRGNEQFFGPGTRLTVL.

V is TRBV29-1 and J is TRBJ2-1; no clear D. CDR3 length: 14 residues. V was clipped by 6 bases and J by 2 bases, with 14 bases between them. The V gene's germline CDR1 is SQVTM and CDR2 ANQGSEA. CDR3 amino acids: CSVMAPRAYNEQFF. The CDR3 nucleotides are TGCAGCGTAATGGCCCCGCGCGCCTACAATGAGCAGTTCTTC.

This CDR3 reads CASSLTRDRDTEAFF. CDR3 in DNA: TGTGCCAGCAGTTTAACCCGGGACAGGGACACTGAAGCTTTCTTT. The chain carries TRBV12-3 or TRBV12-4 and TRBJ1-1; 9 bases map to TRBD1. The CDR3 is made up of 15 amino acids. V gave up 2 bases and J gave up 3 bases; unmatched junction bases: 4.

This clonotype has a handful of counts. The chain employs TRBV20-1 and TRBJ2-5, with a tentative D call TRBD2 (6 bases). The V gene lost 2 bases and the J gene lost 4 bases, with 14 bases spanning the gap. CDR3 size: 14 residues. Germline V CDR1 and CDR2: DFQATT, SNEGSKA (reference sequence). The CDR3 region is CSARPSGVRETQYF. The CDR3 DNA reads as TGCAGTGCTAGACCGTCGGGAGTAAGAGAGACCCAGTACTTC.

This clonotype occurred a few times. J is TRBJ2-1 and V is TRBV7-2, with a possible D match to TRBD2 (7 bases). The CDR3 runs to 17 residues. Trimming removed 0 bases at V and 0 bases at J, with 12 bases between. Germline loops: CDR1 SGHTA, CDR2 FQGNSA. The CDR3 loop reads CASSLARGGSSYNEQFF. In DNA form, the CDR3 reads TGTGCCAGCAGCTTAGCGAGGGGGGGAAGCTCCTACAATGAGCAGTTCTTC.